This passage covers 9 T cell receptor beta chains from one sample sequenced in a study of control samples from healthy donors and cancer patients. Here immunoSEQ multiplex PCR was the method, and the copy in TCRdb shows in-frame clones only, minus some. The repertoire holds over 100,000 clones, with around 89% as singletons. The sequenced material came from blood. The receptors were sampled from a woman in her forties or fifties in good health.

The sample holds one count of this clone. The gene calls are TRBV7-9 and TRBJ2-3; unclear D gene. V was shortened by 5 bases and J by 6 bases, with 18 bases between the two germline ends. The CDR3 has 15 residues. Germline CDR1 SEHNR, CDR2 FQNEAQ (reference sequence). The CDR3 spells CASSPAGLTKDTQYF. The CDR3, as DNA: TGTGCCAGCAGCCCCGCTGGGTTAACTAAGGATACGCAGTATTTT.

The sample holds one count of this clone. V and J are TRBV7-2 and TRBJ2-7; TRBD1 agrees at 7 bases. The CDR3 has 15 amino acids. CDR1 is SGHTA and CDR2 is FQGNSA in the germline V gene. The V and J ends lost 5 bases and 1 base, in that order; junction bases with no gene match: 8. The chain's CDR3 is CASSPQTGKSYEQYV. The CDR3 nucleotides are TGTGCCAGCAGCCCGCAGACAGGGAAATCCTACGAGCAGTACGTC.

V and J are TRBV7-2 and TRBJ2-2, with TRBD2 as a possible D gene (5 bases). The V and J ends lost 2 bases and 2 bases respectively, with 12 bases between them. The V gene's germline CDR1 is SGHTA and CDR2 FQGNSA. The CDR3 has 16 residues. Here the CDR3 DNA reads TGTGCCAGCAGCTTACGTTCACGGGGAAACACCGGGGAGCTGTTTTTT. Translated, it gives CASSLRSRGNTGELFF.

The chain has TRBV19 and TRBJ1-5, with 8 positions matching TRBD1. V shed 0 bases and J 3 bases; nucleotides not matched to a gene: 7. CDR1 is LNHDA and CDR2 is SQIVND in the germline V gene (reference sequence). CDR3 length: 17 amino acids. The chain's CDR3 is CASSIDKGQANNQPQHF. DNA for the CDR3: TGTGCCAGTAGTATAGATAAGGGACAGGCGAACAATCAGCCCCAGCATTTT.

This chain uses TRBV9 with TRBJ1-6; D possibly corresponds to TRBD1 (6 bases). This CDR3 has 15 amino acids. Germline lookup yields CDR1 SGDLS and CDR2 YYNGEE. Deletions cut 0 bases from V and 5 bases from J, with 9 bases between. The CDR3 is CASSVGQVNNSPLHF. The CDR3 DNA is TGTGCCAGCAGCGTAGGACAGGTCAATAATTCACCCCTCCACTTT.

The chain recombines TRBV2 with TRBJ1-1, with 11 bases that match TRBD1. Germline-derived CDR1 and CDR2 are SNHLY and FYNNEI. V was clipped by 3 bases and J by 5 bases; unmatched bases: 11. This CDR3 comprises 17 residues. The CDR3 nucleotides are TGTGCCAGCAGTGAGCACTGGACAGGGGGCATGCGGACTGAAGCTTTCTTT. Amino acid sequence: CASSEHWTGGMRTEAFF.

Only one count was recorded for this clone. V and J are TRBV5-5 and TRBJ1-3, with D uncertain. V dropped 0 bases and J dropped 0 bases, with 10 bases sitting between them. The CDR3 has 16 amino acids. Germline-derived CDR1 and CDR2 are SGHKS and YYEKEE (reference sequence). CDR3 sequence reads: CASSLAGQHSGNTIYF. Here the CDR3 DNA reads TGTGCCAGCAGCTTGGCCGGGCAGCACTCTGGAAACACCATATATTTT. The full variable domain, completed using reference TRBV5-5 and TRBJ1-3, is DAGVTQSPTHLIKTRGQQVTLRCSPISGHKSVSWYQQVLGQGPQFIFQYYEKEERGRGNFPDRFSARQFPNYSSELNVNALLLGDSALYLCASSLAGQHSGNTIYFGEGSWLTVV.

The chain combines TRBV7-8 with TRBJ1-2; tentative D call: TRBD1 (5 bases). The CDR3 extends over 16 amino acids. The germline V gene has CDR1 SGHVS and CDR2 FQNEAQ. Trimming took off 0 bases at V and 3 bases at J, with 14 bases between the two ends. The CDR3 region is CASSLAGGGEYYGYTF. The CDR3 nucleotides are TGTGCCAGCAGCTTAGCGGGGGGAGGCGAGTACTATGGCTACACCTTC.

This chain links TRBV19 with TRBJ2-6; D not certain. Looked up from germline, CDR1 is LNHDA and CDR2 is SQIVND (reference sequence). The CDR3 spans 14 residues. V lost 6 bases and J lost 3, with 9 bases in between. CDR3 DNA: TGTGCCAGTAGCGCACGAGGTGGGGCCAACGTCCTGACTTTC. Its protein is CASSARGGANVLTF.